This T cell receptor beta chain derives from a study of blood T cells in healthy people across ages. As for the study in general: About one barcoded TCR beta cDNA was captured per two T cells.

A J-beta primer mix and a sample-barcoded 5' primer were used in a second PCR of about 6 to 12 cycles. MiXCR, run by TCRdb on the 5' RACE reads, gives a single entry per CDR3 protein. In the table there are roughly 1.7 million distinct CDR3 sequences, about 32% of which are singletons. The CDR3 runs to 17 residues. Trimming removed 5 bases from V and 4 bases from J; junction bases left unmatched: 15. The genes are TRBV12-3 or TRBV12-4 and TRBJ1-2, with TRBD1 matching over 8 bases. The material sequenced was blood. The receptor was isolated from a woman aged 25 to 39 in good health. CDR3 in amino acids: CASSLPGQALGGYGYTF. For the CDR3, the DNA is TGTGCCAGCAGTCTTCCGGGACAGGCTTTAGGAGGCTATGGCTACACCTTC.